This T cell receptor (beta chain) was found in a study of PD-L1 blockade in urothelial cancer. Across the whole study: Counts from blood samples showed a median of approximately 150,000 T cells.

CDR3 size: 16 residues. V dropped 5 bases and J dropped 10; count of bases not matched to a gene: 15. CDR1 SGHNT and CDR2 YENEEA come from the germline V gene. The time point denotes: pretreatment peripheral blood. Patients presented with locally advanced or metastatic urothelial carcinoma. The authors spiked synthetic TCR analog templates into each PCR. Assay: immunoSEQ multiplex PCR; the TCRdb copy retains only in-frame clones and omits some. This table holds approximately 90,000 clones, roughly 84% found once. The material was PBMCs, obtained around atezolizumab (anti-PD-L1) treatment. The receptor was derived from a man between 60 and 75 years old with urothelial cancer. The chain links TRBV11-3 to TRBJ2-1; TRBD1 agrees at 9 bases. The CDR3 loop is CASSNDRGTSYWEQFF. The CDR3 DNA is TGTGCCAGCAGCAACGACAGGGGGACGTCATATTGGGAGCAGTTCTTC.